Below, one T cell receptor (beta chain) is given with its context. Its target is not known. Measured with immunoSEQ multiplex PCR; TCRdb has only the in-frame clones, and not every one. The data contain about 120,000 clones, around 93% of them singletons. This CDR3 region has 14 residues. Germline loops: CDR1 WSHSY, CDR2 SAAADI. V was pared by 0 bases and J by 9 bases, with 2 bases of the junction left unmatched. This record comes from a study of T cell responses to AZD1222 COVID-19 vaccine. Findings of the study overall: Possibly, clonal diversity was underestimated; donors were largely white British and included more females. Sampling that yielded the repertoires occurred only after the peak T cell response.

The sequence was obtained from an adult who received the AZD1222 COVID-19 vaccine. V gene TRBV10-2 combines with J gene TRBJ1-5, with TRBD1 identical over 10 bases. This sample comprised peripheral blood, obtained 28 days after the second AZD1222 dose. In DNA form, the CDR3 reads TGCGCCAGCAGTGAGTCAGGGACAGGGGTGCCCCAGCATTTT. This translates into CASSESGTGVPQHF.